The rows below give T cell receptor beta chains drawn from one sample of a study of lymphopenia after photon versus proton radiotherapy. Libraries were prepared by immunoSEQ multiplex PCR; TCRdb keeps only in-frame clonotypes and omits some of them. Of more than 35,000 clones detected, more than 75% appear once; the ten largest clones hold roughly 3%. The specimen was peripheral blood, collected from a patient treated with photon-based radiotherapy. The receptors were gathered from a man in his fifties with gastric cancer. CDR3s include the opening cysteine and the closing phenylalanine or tryptophan.

v_gene	j_gene	CDR3aa
TRBV11-1	TRBJ2-7	CASSTTSGRFYEQYF
TRBV4-1	TRBJ1-3	CASSQMGRVQLGNTIYF
TRBV19	TRBJ1-5	CASSAGTGGNQPQHF
TRBV6-1	TRBJ2-2	CASSEALLGANTGELFF
TRBV7-8	TRBJ2-2	CASSAWDAANTGELFF
TRBV4-1	TRBJ2-1	CASILSPGQGNEQFF
TRBV5-1	TRBJ1-1	CASSLGVETGRGAFF
TRBV5-5	TRBJ2-1	CASSHGGANNEQFF
TRBV19	TRBJ1-2	CASTPTWEGQGSYGYTF
TRBV7-8	TRBJ2-3	CASSLDSGGRTDTQYF
TRBV5-1	TRBJ2-7	CASSLGHRDNSAYEQYF
TRBV7-3	TRBJ2-1	CASSLTLVGEQFF
TRBV7-9	TRBJ1-5	CASSPRGGGNQPQHF
TRBV27	TRBJ2-1	CASSLWARRDEQFF
TRBV29-1	TRBJ2-7	CSVEDRDTNYEQYF
TRBV19	TRBJ2-7	CASTPRLGLAIGEQYF
TRBV5-6	TRBJ1-2	CASSPLGQGYGYTF
TRBV10-3	TRBJ2-5	CAIGREAETQYF
TRBV4-1	TRBJ2-1	CASSLGTSGFQSSYNEQFF
TRBV19	TRBJ1-1	CASRRDRGSTEAFF
TRBV6-6	TRBJ1-1	CASSSSYNTEAFF
TRBV11-3	TRBJ2-3	CASSLGAGSTDTQYF
TRBV5-5	TRBJ2-2	CASSLGTNTGELFF
TRBV9	TRBJ2-1	CASTASGASYNEQFF
TRBV9	TRBJ1-2	CASSVGTQDGYTF
TRBV30	TRBJ1-4	CARQGSDEKLFF
TRBV30	TRBJ2-7	CAWSVRPGGGEQYF
TRBV18	TRBJ1-2	CASSPNRDGGYTF
TRBV5-1	TRBJ2-1	CASSLGGGQKEYNEQFF
TRBV5-1	TRBJ1-5	CASSLAGQRNQPQHF
TRBV2	TRBJ2-7	CASIHEGHVYEQYF
TRBV18	TRBJ2-7	CASSPEAGHSYEQYF
TRBV5-1	TRBJ2-1	CASSFIGQSYNEQFF
TRBV19	TRBJ1-4	CASSSRGRNEKLFF
TRBV11-3	TRBJ2-7	CASSPGGAGGYEQYF
TRBV5-6	TRBJ2-2	CASSGSDRVAGELFF
TRBV10-2	TRBJ2-7	CASTPTSGRSEQYF
TRBV19	TRBJ1-3	CASTLSGTAFGNTIYF
TRBV2	TRBJ1-2	CASRPQGVIGYTF
TRBV6-1	TRBJ1-3	CASKAYSGNTIYF
TRBV7-3	TRBJ2-3	CASSPGLDTDTQYF
TRBV7-3	TRBJ2-2	CASSLGPDYGELFF
TRBV6-4	TRBJ2-1	CASALGQGSNNEQFF
TRBV6-1	TRBJ1-3	CASTQTGQRNTIYF
TRBV9	TRBJ1-1	CASSVAGRLSEAFF